This T cell receptor beta chain derives from a study of blood T cell repertoires in COVID-19. The CDR3 covers 15 residues. Trimming pared 3 bases from V and 6 bases from J, leaving 15 bases between. Germline loops: CDR1 DFQATT, CDR2 SNEGSKA (reference sequence). In the authors' methods: Amplification of reference gene primers provided the estimated nucleated cell counts. TCRdb's copy holds only in-frame clones and misses some; the assay was immunoSEQ multiplex PCR. The DNA was the basis for D and trimming; V, J and clone size are from that table. The sample has approximately 170,000 clones; approximately 86% are singletons.

The chain recombines TRBV20-1 with TRBJ1-6; possible D gene TRBD1, 6 bases. This receptor was obtained from a woman aged 80 or over in a cohort sampled during active or convalescent COVID-19. Material: peripheral blood. The CDR3 DNA reads as TGCAGTGCTAGTCGGCGGGGGGCGGGTAATTCACCCCTCCACTTT. It yields the protein CSASRRGAGNSPLHF.